This T cell receptor beta chain originates from a study of T-cell reconstitution after alpha-beta-depleted transplantation in children. This CDR3 comprises 14 residues. Germline V CDR1 and CDR2: DFQATT, SNEGSKA (reference sequence). The V segment lost 6 bases and the J segment 6 bases; nucleotides outside the gene matches: 6. Preparation of the TCRbeta library was carried out with unique molecular identifiers. TCRdb recomputed calls from the PCR reads with MiXCR, one row per CDR3 protein. The sample gives some 640,000 distinct CDR3 sequences, roughly 15% of which show up once; approximately 1% is in the top ten. This clonotype was detected ten times or more.

This rearrangement joins TRBV20-1 to TRBJ2-2; 11 bases fit TRBD2. The sample consisted of PBMCs from the stem cell graft donor, taken from the stem cell graft. This clonotype was obtained from a human donor who donated a stem cell graft to a child with acute myeloid leukemia. CDR3: CSAPGTSGPGELFF. CDR3 DNA sequence: TGCAGTGCCCCCGGGACTAGCGGTCCCGGGGAGCTGTTTTTT.